Given below is one TCR beta chain in context. This entry belongs to a study of shared clonotypes between healthy human individuals. Study as a whole: Three men and a couple of women, aged 18 to 49, were donors.

The unsorted PBMC replicate PCRs were performed with about 0.3 ug DNA, 32,000 or so T cell genomes. Clones were sequenced by immunoSEQ multiplex PCR, and TCRdb holds only the in-frame ones, with some missing. The repertoire holds about 490,000 clones, with 70% to 80% as singletons. CDR1 and CDR2 (germline): SQVTM, ANQGSEA. The CDR3 has 15 amino acids. Unmatched junction bases numbered 7, after V lost 1 base and J lost 5 bases. This clonotype originated in a woman aged 40 to 55 in good health. Some clones in this sample may be carry-over from other donors' samples. The V gene is TRBV29-1, the J gene TRBJ2-5; TRBD1 aligns across 10 bases. The sample comprised PBMCs. CDR3 amino acids: CSVEGTGGSQETQYF. The CDR3 nucleotides read TGCAGCGTTGAAGGGACAGGGGGTTCGCAGGAGACCCAGTACTTC.